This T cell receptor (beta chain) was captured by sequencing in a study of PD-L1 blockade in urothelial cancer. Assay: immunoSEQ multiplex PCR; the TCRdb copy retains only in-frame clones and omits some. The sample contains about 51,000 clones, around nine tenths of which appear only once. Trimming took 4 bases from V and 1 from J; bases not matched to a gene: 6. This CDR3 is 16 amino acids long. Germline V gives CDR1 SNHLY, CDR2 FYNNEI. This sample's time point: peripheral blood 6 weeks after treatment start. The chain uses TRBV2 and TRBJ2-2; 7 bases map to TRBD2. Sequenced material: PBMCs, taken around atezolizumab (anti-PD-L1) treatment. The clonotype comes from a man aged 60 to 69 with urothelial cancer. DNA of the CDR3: TGTGCCAGCAGTGTCGGGGCTAGCGGGAACACCGGGGAGCTGTTTTTT. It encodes CASSVGASGNTGELFF.